Given below is one T cell receptor beta chain in context. What it binds is not known. This specimen belongs to a study of cytomegalovirus exposure and HLA in healthy donors. Study results and limitations: Rarity held for most TCR sequences, but there were some public TCRs that occurred in many donors. Across all donors, roughly uniform sequencing depth was an assumption of the presence/absence analyses.

The primer mix had 60 Vbeta and 13 Jbeta primers. Here immunoSEQ multiplex PCR was the method, and the copy in TCRdb shows in-frame clones only, minus some. The table records 150,000 to 200,000 clones, more than 75% of them present only once. The junction had 11 bases not matched to a gene; V was cut back by 4 bases and J by 8 bases. The CDR3 totals 16 residues. Germline lookup yields CDR1 MNHEY and CDR2 SVGAGI. The rearrangement uses TRBV6-5 and TRBJ2-1, with 10 bases that match TRBD2. The sequence came from a girl aged 2 to 9 in good health and CMV-seropositive. Sequenced material: PBMCs. The CDR3 DNA reads as TGTGCCAGCAGTTTTGGACTAGCGGCCCTCGCGGATGAGCAGTTCTTC. It yields the protein CASSFGLAALADEQFF.